Listed below are T cell receptor beta chains from one sample, sequenced in a study of sequential checkpoint blockade in melanoma. Method: immunoSEQ multiplex PCR; TCRdb's copy keeps in-frame clones and lacks some. The data hold some 4,000 clones, with roughly 24% observed a single time. This specimen consisted of tumor tissue (inferred from file names), obtained from a patient given nivolumab and ipilimumab in sequence. Receptor source: a human donor with melanoma. Both conserved end residues are part of each CDR3. D genes are given only for firm matches. Rows give clone size only sometimes, using once, few, many, or a class for an expanded clone.

TRBJ2-5 - medium-sized TRBV6-8 CASSYASTSQETQYF TGTGCCAGCAGTTACGCTAGCACGAGCCAAGAGACCCAGTACTTC
TRBJ2-5 TRBD1 few TRBV28 CASSRGHETQYF TGTGCCAGCAGTAGGGGGCATGAGACCCAGTACTTC
TRBJ2-7 - few TRBV9 CASSVSWGLYYEQYF TGTGCCAGCAGCGTATCATGGGGGCTATACTACGAGCAGTACTTC
TRBJ1-4 TRBD1 medium-sized TRBV11-3 CASSLTGGLGEKLFF TGTGCCAGCAGCTTAACAGGGGGCTTGGGCGAAAAACTGTTTTTT
TRBJ2-5 TRBD2 - TRBV18 CASSRGSSGSVTQYF TGTGCCAGCTCAAGGGGATCTAGCGGGAGTGTGACCCAGTACTTC
TRBJ1-2 TRBD1 - TRBV19 CASSTGTVSYGYTF TGTGCCAGTAGCACCGGGACAGTATCCTATGGCTACACCTTC
TRBJ2-3 - - TRBV5-1 CASSRVEWADTQYF TGCGCCAGCAGCCGCGTAGAGTGGGCAGATACGCAGTATTTT
TRBJ2-5 TRBD2 many TRBV11-3 CASSHSTSGGLQETQYF TGTGCCAGCAGCCACTCTACTAGCGGGGGGCTCCAAGAGACCCAGTACTTC
TRBJ2-7 TRBD2 many TRBV11-3 CASSLGGGSAYEQYF TGTGCCAGCAGCTTAGGGGGCGGGAGCGCGTACGAGCAGTACTTC
TRBJ2-2 - - TRBV5-1 CASRPGRTNTGELFF TGCGCCAGCAGACCGGGACGTACGAACACCGGGGAGCTGTTTTTT
TRBJ2-5 - - TRBV18 CASSPEFGETQYF TGTGCCAGCTCACCAGAGTTTGGGGAGACCCAGTACTTC
TRBJ1-1 TRBD1 - TRBV28 CASHAGTGVTEAFF TGTGCCAGCCACGCCGGGACAGGGGTTACTGAAGCTTTCTTT
TRBJ2-3 TRBD2 few TRBV6-8 CAISGGSGGLTDTQYF TGTGCCATCAGCGGTGGTAGCGGGGGTCTCACAGATACGCAGTATTTT
TRBJ2-3 TRBD2 few TRBV6-8 CASSLLAGSDTQYF TGTGCCAGCAGTTTACTAGCGGGGTCAGATACGCAGTATTTT
TRBJ2-1 TRBD1 - TRBV6-8 CASSRDRGRDEQFF TGTGCCAGCAGCCGGGACAGGGGGCGCGATGAGCAGTTCTTC
TRBJ2-3 - - TRBV28 CASSLRGSTDTQYF TGTGCCAGCAGTCTTAGGGGTAGCACAGATACGCAGTATTTT
TRBJ1-5 - few TRBV6-8 CASTKGRDQPQHF TGTGCCAGCACAAAGGGACGGGATCAGCCCCAGCATTTT
TRBJ2-6 - - TRBV11-3 CASSRTAGSGANVLTF TGTGCCAGCAGCCGAACTGCTGGCTCTGGGGCCAACGTCCTGACTTTC
TRBJ2-5 TRBD1 - TRBV6-8 CASSYGQGNQYF TGTGCCAGCAGTTACGGACAGGGTAACCAGTACTTC
TRBJ2-2 - medium-sized TRBV11-3 CASRTRGWTGELFF TGTGCCAGCAGGACCAGGGGCTGGACCGGGGAGCTGTTTTTT
TRBJ1-2 TRBD1 - TRBV6-8 CASSTIRTGTGERYTF TGTGCCAGCAGTACTATCCGGACCGGGACAGGGGAGAGGTACACCTTC
TRBJ2-3 TRBD2 many TRBV11-3 CASSLAVLAGTDTQYF TGTGCCAGCAGCTTGGCCGTACTAGCGGGGACAGATACGCAGTATTTT
TRBJ2-1 - - TRBV9 CASSVWGYNEQFF TGTGCCAGCAGTGTTTGGGGATACAATGAGCAGTTCTTC
TRBJ2-5 - many TRBV11-3 CASSTYGPGASETQYF TGTGCCAGCAGCACTTATGGGCCAGGGGCTTCGGAGACCCAGTACTTC
TRBJ2-3 TRBD1 medium-sized TRBV6-8 CASSSQGAQDTQYF TGTGCCAGCAGCTCCCAGGGGGCGCAGGATACGCAGTATTTT
TRBJ1-2 TRBD1 medium-sized TRBV28 CASSLGDRESYTF TGTGCCAGCAGTTTGGGGGACAGGGAATCCTACACCTTC
TRBJ1-2 - many TRBV6-8 CASTNSGTRTGYTF TGTGCCAGCACCAATTCCGGGACGCGGACCGGCTACACCTTC
TRBJ1-4 - - TRBV29-1 CSVGVGGAKEKLFF TGCAGCGTCGGGGTTGGGGGTGCGAAGGAAAAACTGTTTTTT
TRBJ1-1 - medium-sized TRBV9 CASSVAEGLGTEAFF TGTGCCAGCAGCGTAGCCGAGGGGCTGGGCACTGAAGCTTTCTTT
TRBJ2-7 - few TRBV9 CASSPDSYEQYF TGTGCCAGCAGCCCGGACTCCTACGAGCAGTACTTC
TRBJ1-3 TRBD1 - TRBV19 CASSRGQLTGGNTIYF TGTGCCAGTAGTAGGGGACAGTTGACTGGGGGAAACACCATATATTTT
TRBJ2-3 - - TRBV18 CASSYTQSGTDTQYF TGTGCCAGCTCATACACCCAAAGTGGCACAGATACGCAGTATTTT
TRBJ1-6 - few TRBV28 CASSFDANNSPLHF TGTGCCAGCAGTTTTGACGCGAATAATTCACCCCTCCACTTT
TRBJ2-7 - once TRBV14 CASSRRTDSEQYF TGTGCCAGCAGCCGAAGGACCGACTCCGAGCAGTACTTC
TRBJ1-2 - few TRBV28 CASSLSDFYGYTF TGTGCCAGCAGTTTATCGGACTTCTATGGCTACACCTTC
TRBJ1-4 - medium-sized TRBV11-3 CASSGTGTNEKLFF TGTGCCAGCAGCGGTACAGGGACTAATGAAAAACTGTTTTTT
TRBJ1-1 - - TRBV14 CASSQAKQRGLGTEAFF TGTGCCAGCAGCCAAGCTAAACAGAGGGGTTTGGGCACTGAAGCTTTCTTT
TRBJ2-2 - few TRBV6-8 CASSILRVPGELFF TGTGCCAGCAGTATACTCAGGGTCCCCGGGGAGCTGTTTTTT
TRBJ2-2 TRBD2 few TRBV11-3 CASKPLAGDGGTGELFF TGTGCCAGCAAGCCACTAGCGGGAGATGGGGGAACCGGGGAGCTGTTTTTT
TRBJ1-1 - - TRBV19 CASSRGANTEAFF TGTGCCAGTAGTCGGGGGGCGAACACTGAAGCTTTCTTT
TRBJ2-1 - - TRBV6-8 CASSSTTGAYNEQFF TGTGCCAGCAGTTCGACGACAGGTGCCTACAATGAGCAGTTCTTC
TRBJ2-4 - - TRBV9 CASSVSTAAKNIQYF TGTGCCAGCAGCGTTTCGACAGCCGCCAAAAACATTCAGTACTTC
TRBJ2-3 TRBD2 - TRBV5-1 CASSHLAGGSDTQYF TGCGCCAGCAGCCATCTTGCGGGGGGGTCAGATACGCAGTATTTT